This T cell receptor (beta chain) emerged from a study of tumor and adjacent non-tumor tissue in lung cancer. Study conclusions and caveats: In normal lung, the top 100 clones were significantly more dominant than in tumor. Shorter survival was associated with higher TCR diversity in tumors. Tumor tissue had significantly higher TCR diversity than normal lung.

The library came from three nested PCR rounds adapted from ARM-PCR protocols. TCRdb recomputed calls from the multiplex PCR reads with MiXCR, one row per CDR3 protein. The sample contains roughly 74,000 distinct CDR3 sequences, just over 75% of which appear only once. Concerning this clonotype: Its antigen is currently unknown. The CDR3 does not end in the conserved phenylalanine or tryptophan, so this is likely a read error.

The template was RNA from unsorted bulk tissue. Distant lung tissue was collected more than 3 cm away from the tumor edge. Donors were chemotherapy-naive, newly diagnosed lung cancer surgical patients in China, August–November 2014. V was pared by 2 bases and J by 10 bases, with 14 bases between. This CDR3 is built from 13 residues. Sequencing input: distant non-tumor lung tissue. The sequence came from a man in his 70s with non-small cell lung cancer. The chain links TRBV12-3 or TRBV12-4 to TRBJ1-1; no clear D. The CDR3 reads CASSLHGRSSAFY. CDR3 DNA: TGTGCCAGCAGTTTACACGGACGAAGTTCAGCTTTCTAT.